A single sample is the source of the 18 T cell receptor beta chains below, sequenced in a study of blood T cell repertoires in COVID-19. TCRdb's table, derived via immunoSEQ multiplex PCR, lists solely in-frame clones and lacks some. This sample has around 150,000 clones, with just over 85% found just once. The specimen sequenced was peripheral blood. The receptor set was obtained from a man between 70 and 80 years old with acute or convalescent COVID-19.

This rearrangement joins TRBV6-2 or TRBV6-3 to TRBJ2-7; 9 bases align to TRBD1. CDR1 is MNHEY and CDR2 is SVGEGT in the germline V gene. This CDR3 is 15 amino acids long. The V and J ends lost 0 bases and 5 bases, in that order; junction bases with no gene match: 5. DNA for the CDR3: TGTGCCAGCAGTTACTCTGCACAGGGGGCGGACGAGCAGTACTTC. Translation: CASSYSAQGADEQYF.

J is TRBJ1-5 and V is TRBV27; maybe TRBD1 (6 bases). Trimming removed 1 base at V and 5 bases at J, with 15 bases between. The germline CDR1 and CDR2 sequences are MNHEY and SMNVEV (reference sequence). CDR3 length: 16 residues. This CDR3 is CASSLWGTQGHQPQHF. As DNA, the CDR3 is TGTGCCAGCAGTTTATGGGGCACACAGGGTCATCAGCCCCAGCATTTT.

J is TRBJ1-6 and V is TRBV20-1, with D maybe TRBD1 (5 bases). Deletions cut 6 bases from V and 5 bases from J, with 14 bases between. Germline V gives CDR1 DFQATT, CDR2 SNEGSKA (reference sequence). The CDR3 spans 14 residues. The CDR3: CSASRGTNNSPLHF. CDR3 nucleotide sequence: TGCAGTGCAAGTCGCGGGACTAATAATTCACCCCTCCACTTT.

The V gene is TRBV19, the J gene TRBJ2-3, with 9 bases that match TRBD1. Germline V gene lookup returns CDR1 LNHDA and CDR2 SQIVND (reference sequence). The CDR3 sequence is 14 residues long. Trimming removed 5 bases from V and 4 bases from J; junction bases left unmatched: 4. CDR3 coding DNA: TGTGCCAGTAGTCCGGGACAGGGCTCAGATACGCAGTATTTT. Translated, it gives CASSPGQGSDTQYF.

CDR3 sequence: CASRWIGRQEVRAKNIQYF. CDR3 DNA sequence: TGCGCCAGCAGGTGGATAGGGCGACAGGAGGTTCGAGCCAAAAACATTCAGTACTTC. The genes are TRBV23-1 and TRBJ2-4; a weak D match, TRBD1 (6 bases). TRBV23-1 is sorted into the ORF group, with uncertain function. The CDR3 covers 19 residues. Deletions cut 6 bases from V and 0 bases from J, with 24 bases between.

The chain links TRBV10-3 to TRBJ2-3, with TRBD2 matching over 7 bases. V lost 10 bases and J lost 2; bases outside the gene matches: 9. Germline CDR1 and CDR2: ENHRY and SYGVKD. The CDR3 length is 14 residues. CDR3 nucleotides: TGTGCCACCAGCACTAGCGCCTACACAGATACGCAGTATTTT. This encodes CATSTSAYTDTQYF.

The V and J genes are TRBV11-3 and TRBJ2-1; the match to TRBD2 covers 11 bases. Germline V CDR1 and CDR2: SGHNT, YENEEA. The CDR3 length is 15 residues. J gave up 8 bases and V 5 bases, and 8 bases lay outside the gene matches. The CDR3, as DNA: TGTGCCAGCAGCAAGGGACTAGCGGAGCGGGATGAGCAGTTCTTC. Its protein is CASSKGLAERDEQFF.

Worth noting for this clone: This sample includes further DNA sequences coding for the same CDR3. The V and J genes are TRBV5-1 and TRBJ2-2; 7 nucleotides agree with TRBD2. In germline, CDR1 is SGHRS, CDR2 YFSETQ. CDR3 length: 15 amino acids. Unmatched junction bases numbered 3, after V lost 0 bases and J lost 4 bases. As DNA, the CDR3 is TGCGCCAGCAGCTTGGGAGCGGGAACCACCGGGGAGCTGTTTTTT. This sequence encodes CASSLGAGTTGELFF.

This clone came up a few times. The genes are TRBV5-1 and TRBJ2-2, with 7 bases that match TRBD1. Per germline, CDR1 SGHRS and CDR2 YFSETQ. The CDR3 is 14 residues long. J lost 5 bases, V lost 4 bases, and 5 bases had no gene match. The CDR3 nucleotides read TGCGCCAGCAGCAGAGACAGGGTTACCGGGGAGCTGTTTTTT. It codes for CASSRDRVTGELFF.

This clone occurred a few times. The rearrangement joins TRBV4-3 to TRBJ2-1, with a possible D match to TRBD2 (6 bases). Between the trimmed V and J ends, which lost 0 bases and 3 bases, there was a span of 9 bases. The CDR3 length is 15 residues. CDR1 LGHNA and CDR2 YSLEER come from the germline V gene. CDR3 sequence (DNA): TGCGCCAGCAGCCAAGAGGGACTCAGCTACAATGAGCAGTTCTTC. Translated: CASSQEGLSYNEQFF.

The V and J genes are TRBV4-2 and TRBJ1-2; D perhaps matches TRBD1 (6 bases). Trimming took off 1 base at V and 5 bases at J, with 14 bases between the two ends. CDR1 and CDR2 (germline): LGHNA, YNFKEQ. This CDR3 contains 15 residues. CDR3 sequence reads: CASSQAEGGLYGYTF. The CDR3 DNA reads TGTGCCAGCAGCCAAGCGGAGGGGGGGCTTTATGGCTACACCTTC.

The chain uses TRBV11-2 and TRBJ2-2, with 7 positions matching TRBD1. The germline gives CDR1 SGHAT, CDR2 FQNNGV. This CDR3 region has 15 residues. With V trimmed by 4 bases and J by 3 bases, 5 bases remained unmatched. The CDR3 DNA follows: TGTGCCAGCAGCTCTTTAGACAGGGACACCGGGGAGCTGTTTTTT. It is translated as CASSSLDRDTGELFF.

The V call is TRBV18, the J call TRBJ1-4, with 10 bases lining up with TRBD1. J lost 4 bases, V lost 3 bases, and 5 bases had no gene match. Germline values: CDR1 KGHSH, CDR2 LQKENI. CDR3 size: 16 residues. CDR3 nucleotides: TGTGCCAGCTCACCCCGGGACAGGGGCTTTAATGAAAAACTGTTTTTT. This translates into CASSPRDRGFNEKLFF.

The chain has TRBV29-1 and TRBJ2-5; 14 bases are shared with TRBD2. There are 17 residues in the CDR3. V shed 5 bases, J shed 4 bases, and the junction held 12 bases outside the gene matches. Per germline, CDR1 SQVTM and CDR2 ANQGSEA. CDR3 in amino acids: CSVTGTSGSSGGETQYF. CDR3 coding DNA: TGCAGCGTTACCGGGACTAGCGGGAGTAGCGGTGGAGAGACCCAGTACTTC.

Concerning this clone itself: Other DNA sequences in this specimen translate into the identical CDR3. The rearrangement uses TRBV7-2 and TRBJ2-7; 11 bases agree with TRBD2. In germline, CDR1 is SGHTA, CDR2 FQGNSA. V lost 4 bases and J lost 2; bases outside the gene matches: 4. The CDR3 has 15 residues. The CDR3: CASSSGLAGPYEQYF. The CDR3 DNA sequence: TGTGCCAGCAGCTCCGGACTAGCGGGCCCCTACGAGCAGTACTTC.

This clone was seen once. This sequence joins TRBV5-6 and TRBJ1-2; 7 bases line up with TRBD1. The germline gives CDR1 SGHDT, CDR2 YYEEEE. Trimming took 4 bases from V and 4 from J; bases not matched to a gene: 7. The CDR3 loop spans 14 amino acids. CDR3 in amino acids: CASSGGQPSYGYTF. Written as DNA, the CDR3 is TGTGCCAGCAGCGGGGGACAGCCGAGCTATGGCTACACCTTC.

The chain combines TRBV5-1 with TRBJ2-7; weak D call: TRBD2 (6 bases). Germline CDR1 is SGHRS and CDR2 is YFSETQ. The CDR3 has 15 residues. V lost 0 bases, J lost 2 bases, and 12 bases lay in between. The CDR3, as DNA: TGCGCCAGCAGCTTGGAGTCTAGCGTAACCTACGAGCAGTACTTC. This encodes CASSLESSVTYEQYF.

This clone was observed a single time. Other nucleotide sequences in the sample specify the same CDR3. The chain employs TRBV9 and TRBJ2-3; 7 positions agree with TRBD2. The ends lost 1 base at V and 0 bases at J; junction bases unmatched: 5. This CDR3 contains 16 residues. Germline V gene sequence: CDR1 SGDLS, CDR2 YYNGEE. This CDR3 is CASSVREGSSTDTQYF. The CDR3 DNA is TGTGCCAGCAGCGTAAGGGAGGGGAGTAGCACAGATACGCAGTATTTT.